This TCR beta chain was identified in a study of T cell repertoires in cytomegalovirus infection. Germline CDR1 reads MNHEY; CDR2 reads SVGAGI. After removal of 6 bases from V and 5 bases from J, the junction contained 12 bases not matched to a gene. The CDR3 extends over 16 amino acids. MiXCR was run by TCRdb on the reads, yielding one entry per CDR3 protein. This sample has approximately 1,000,000 distinct CDR3 sequences, with 31% found just once. This clonotype was detected a few times. The antigen is unknown. The sample in question was cultured CD8+ T cells from PBMCs, obtained from culture after CMV antigen stimulation. V and J are TRBV6-5 and TRBJ2-1; 8 positions agree with TRBD2. The receptor's source is a human donor in good health (CMV status not recorded). Some clones in this sample may be carry-over from other donors' samples. CDR3 sequence (DNA): TGTGCCAGCAGCCGCCTCAGCGGGGGCCGGGACAATGAGCAGTTCTTC. Its protein product is CASSRLSGGRDNEQFF.